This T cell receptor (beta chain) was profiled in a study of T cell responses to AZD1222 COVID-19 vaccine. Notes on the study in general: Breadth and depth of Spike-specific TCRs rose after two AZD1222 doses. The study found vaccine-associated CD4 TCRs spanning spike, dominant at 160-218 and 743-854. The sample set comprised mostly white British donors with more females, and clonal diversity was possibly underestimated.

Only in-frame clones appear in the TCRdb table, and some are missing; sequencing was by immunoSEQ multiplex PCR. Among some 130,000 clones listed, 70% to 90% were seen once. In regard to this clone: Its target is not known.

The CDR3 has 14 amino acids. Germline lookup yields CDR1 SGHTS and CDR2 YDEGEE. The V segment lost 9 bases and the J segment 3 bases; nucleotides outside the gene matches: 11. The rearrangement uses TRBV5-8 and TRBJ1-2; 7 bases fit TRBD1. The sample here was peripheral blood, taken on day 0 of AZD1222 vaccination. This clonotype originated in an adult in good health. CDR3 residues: CATYYGTAHYGYTF. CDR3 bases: TGTGCCACCTACTATGGGACAGCACACTATGGCTACACCTTC.